This record covers a single T cell receptor (beta chain). This sample is drawn from a study of blood T cell repertoires in COVID-19. V lost 1 base and J 2 bases, leaving 8 bases between the germline ends. Germline CDR1 and CDR2: LNHDA and SQIVND (reference sequence). The CDR3 covers 14 residues. Produced via immunoSEQ multiplex PCR; TCRdb's table is partial and in-frame only. The table has roughly 110,000 clones, about four fifths seen once. The clonotype was recovered from a woman aged 60 to 75 with acute or convalescent COVID-19. Sequencing was performed on peripheral blood. This chain links TRBV19 with TRBJ1-1, with D possibly matching TRBD1 (5 bases). For the CDR3, the DNA is TGTGCCAGTAGTATAGCGGACATTAACACTGAAGCTTTCTTT. This encodes CASSIADINTEAFF.